This TCR beta chain was retrieved from a study of blood T cell repertoires in COVID-19. Looking at the study overall: The samples span acute and convalescent COVID-19 from the United States, Italy and Spain. The analysed material was cDNA or gDNA that came from T cells, B-cell-depleted T cells, or PBMCs.

The CDR3 extends over 15 amino acids. Germline V gene data show CDR1 as MDHEN and CDR2 as SYDVKM. Note on this clone: At one boundary the junction diverges from the germline segment, which might be a read error. The same CDR3 arises from other DNA sequences in this sample as well.

Per the study methods: Estimation of nucleated cell counts was performed using reference gene primer amplification. The method was immunoSEQ multiplex PCR; TCRdb's version includes in-frame clones alone and lacks a portion of them. V and J calls and clone size come straight from that table; D and trimming were deduced from the DNA. The table records under 400,000 clones, 90% of them present only once. This chain connects TRBV28 to TRBJ2-6; the match to TRBD1 covers 7 bases. The source is a man aged 18 to 30 with active or convalescent COVID-19. The sample taken for sequencing was peripheral blood. The CDR3 loop is CASSKQGSGANVLTF. CDR3 DNA sequence: TGTGCCAGCAGTAAACAGGGGTCAGGGGCCAACGTGCTGACTTTC.